This T cell receptor (beta chain) originates from a study of spatial heterogeneity in lung cancer. Study details: The donors comprised approximately 75 untreated early-stage non-small cell lung cancer patients.

Trimming stripped 3 bases from V and 2 bases from J, with 11 bases between. Germline V gene sequence: CDR1 KGHSH, CDR2 LQKENI. The CDR3 loop spans 14 amino acids. Each TCR cDNA molecule bore a unique molecular identifier. TCRdb re-called the 5' RACE reads through MiXCR, storing one row per CDR3 protein. The profile covers 15,000 to 20,000 distinct CDR3 sequences, with around 5.9% appearing a single time and about 26% taken by the ten largest. The time point here: blood at routine non-recurrence follow-up after resection. The authors sequenced whole RNA from tumor, nontumor lung or frozen PBMC without sorting. This clonotype was seen ten or more times.

The material sequenced was PBMCs, taken at follow-up. This clonotype was obtained from a male donor with early-stage non-small cell lung cancer. The chain links TRBV18 to TRBJ2-7; D is unresolved. Written as DNA, the CDR3 is TGTGCCAGCTCACCCCTGGGGTCCGCCTACGAGCAGTACTTC. Its translation: CASSPLGSAYEQYF.